Shown below are 30 T cell receptor beta chains from a single sample sequenced in a study of vaccination and CD4 T cells after COVID-19. Sequencing of the DNA from cultured CD4+ T cells was carried out with the Oncomine TCR Beta short-read assay. TCRdb passed the PCR reads through MiXCR, listing each CDR3 protein once. The top ten clones hold roughly 7% of a sample with under 30,000 distinct CDR3 sequences, roughly 40% of them seen once. Antigens of these TCRs are unknown. Treatment of the sample: approximately nine-day PBMC culture with coronavirus spike peptide pools or control peptides (ViraFEST assay). Material for sequencing was CD4+ T cells from blood, cultured in vitro. The receptor set was obtained from a human donor who had recovered from COVID-19.

The V gene is TRBV18, the J gene TRBJ1-5; D gene ambiguous. The CDR3 has 15 amino acids. CDR1 and CDR2 (germline): KGHSH, LQKENI. Trimming shortened V by 0 bases and J by 3 bases, and 9 bases separated the two germline ends. CDR3 region: CASSPPTGANQPQHF. CDR3 in DNA: TGTGCCAGCTCACCACCGACTGGAGCCAATCAGCCCCAGCATTTT.

This clonotype was seen a handful of times. This chain connects TRBV20-1 to TRBJ2-3; 9 bases align to TRBD2. Germline values: CDR1 DFQATT, CDR2 SNEGSKA (reference sequence). Trimming removed 0 bases from V and 2 bases from J; junction bases left unmatched: 6. The CDR3 consists of 16 residues. This chain's CDR3 is CSARDPAGGNTDTQYF. CDR3 bases: TGCAGTGCTAGAGACCCTGCGGGGGGGAACACAGATACGCAGTATTTT.

This clonotype showed up just a few times. V usage is TRBV19 and J usage is TRBJ1-1; D not resolved. V lost 4 bases and J 2 bases, leaving 17 bases between the germline ends. The CDR3 extends over 16 amino acids. The germline CDR1 and CDR2 sequences are LNHDA and SQIVND (reference sequence). Written as DNA, the CDR3 is TGTGCCAGTAGTACTCAAGGGATCACACTCAACACTGAAGCTTTCTTT. Encoded protein: CASSTQGITLNTEAFF.

The chain couples TRBV6-2 or TRBV6-3 to TRBJ2-1; D is unclear. Germline assignment: CDR1 MNHEY and CDR2 SVGEGT. The CDR3 spans 15 residues. V was pared by 3 bases and J by 2 bases, with 11 bases between. The CDR3 DNA is TGTGCCAGCAGTTATCTTGGCAGTCCCTACAATGAGCAGTTCTTC. Its translation is CASSYLGSPYNEQFF.

The chain is built from TRBV24-1 and TRBJ2-7; 14 nucleotides align to TRBD2. Trimming at V came to 3 bases and at J to 4 bases, leaving 7 bases not matched to a gene. Germline V gives CDR1 KGHDR, CDR2 SFDVKD. CDR3 length: 17 residues. CDR3 protein: CATSDPLTSGRGYEQYF. The CDR3 nucleotides read TGTGCCACCAGTGATCCGCTGACTAGCGGGAGGGGGTACGAGCAGTACTTC.

The sample holds a few counts of this clonotype. The V and J genes are TRBV28 and TRBJ1-1, with 8 bases matching TRBD1. Looked up from germline, CDR1 is MDHEN and CDR2 is SYDVKM. The V segment lost 6 bases and the J segment 2 bases; nucleotides outside the gene matches: 8. The CDR3 covers 15 residues. The CDR3 spells CASRGGDRLNTEAFF. CDR3 coding DNA: TGTGCCAGCAGGGGCGGGGACAGGTTAAACACTGAAGCTTTCTTT.

The chain employs TRBV29-1 and TRBJ2-3, with D possibly being TRBD1 (7 bases). From germline, CDR1 is SQVTM and CDR2 ANQGSEA. V dropped 3 bases and J dropped 1 base, with 11 bases sitting between them. This CDR3 region has 14 residues. CDR3 residues: CSVDRGAGTDTQYF. In DNA form, the CDR3 reads TGCAGCGTTGACAGGGGGGCAGGCACAGATACGCAGTATTTT.

The gene calls are TRBV6-1 and TRBJ1-2; TRBD1 matches at 8 bases. Per germline, CDR1 MNHNS and CDR2 SASEGT. This CDR3 comprises 15 residues. V shed 6 bases and J 4 bases; nucleotides not matched to a gene: 10. The CDR3 is CASRTPGQVGYGYTF. The CDR3 DNA reads TGTGCCAGCAGAACACCGGGACAGGTGGGCTATGGCTACACCTTC.

The V gene is TRBV7-9, the J gene TRBJ2-7; D ambiguous. V lost 1 base and J lost 5, with 9 bases in between. The CDR3 has 13 amino acids. Germline assignment: CDR1 SEHNR and CDR2 FQNEAQ (reference sequence). The CDR3 coding sequence is TGTGCCAGCAGCTTAGTGGGTAACCACGAGCAGTACTTC. It translates to CASSLVGNHEQYF.

V is TRBV10-2 and J is TRBJ2-3, with a weak D call TRBD2 (5 bases). V lost 6 bases, J lost 1 base, and 17 bases lay in between. This CDR3 has 16 amino acids. Germline CDR1 and CDR2: WSHSY and SAAADI. CDR3 in DNA: TGCGCCAGCAGGGCGAACCTAGCCCCTGGCACAGATACGCAGTATTTT. Protein sequence: CASRANLAPGTDTQYF.

The V call is TRBV7-2, the J call TRBJ2-2; 7 bases line up with TRBD1. The CDR3 consists of 14 residues. J gave up 6 bases and V 1 base, and 2 bases lay outside the gene matches. Germline V gene data show CDR1 as SGHTA and CDR2 as FQGNSA. This chain's CDR3 is CASSLGGGPGELFF. The CDR3, as DNA: TGTGCCAGCAGCTTAGGAGGGGGCCCCGGGGAGCTGTTTTTT.

There are a few counts of this clonotype. The chain employs TRBV7-8 and TRBJ1-2; D gene unclear. The CDR3 has 14 amino acids. Germline values: CDR1 SGHVS, CDR2 FQNEAQ. Trimming pared 1 base from V and 4 bases from J, leaving 10 bases between. This chain's CDR3 is CASSLEASRYGYTF. The CDR3 DNA sequence: TGTGCCAGCAGCTTAGAGGCCTCTCGCTATGGCTACACCTTC.

By sample fraction, this clonotype is medium-sized. The chain couples TRBV10-1 to TRBJ2-7; D is unclear. V lost 7 bases and J lost 6, with 19 bases in between. The CDR3 sequence is 14 residues long. Germline V gives CDR1 WNHNN, CDR2 SYGVQD (reference sequence). CDR3 coding DNA: TGCGCCAGCACCCCACTTTCCTTTTGTAGCGAGCAGTACTTC. Encoded protein: CASTPLSFCSEQYF.

The chain uses TRBV19 and TRBJ2-7, with 9 bases matching TRBD2. There are 15 residues in the CDR3. Germline V gene lookup returns CDR1 LNHDA and CDR2 SQIVND (reference sequence). V gave up 3 bases and J gave up 3 bases; unmatched junction bases: 6. This chain's CDR3 is CASSMVGTSLYEQYF. CDR3 coding DNA: TGTGCCAGTAGTATGGTTGGGACTAGCCTCTACGAGCAGTACTTC.

This sequence joins TRBV20-1 and TRBJ2-7; 10 nucleotides align to TRBD1. The CDR3 extends over 13 amino acids. The V gene's germline CDR1 is DFQATT and CDR2 SNEGSKA (reference sequence). V was pared by 3 bases and J by 5 bases, with 4 bases of the junction left unmatched. The CDR3 nucleotides are TGCAGTGCTAGCAAGACAGGGGGCGACGAGCAGTACTTC. Protein product: CSASKTGGDEQYF.

This clonotype was observed once. The chain has TRBV6-1 and TRBJ1-3; TRBD1 is a possible D gene (6 bases). The V gene lost 6 bases and the J gene lost 9 bases, with 15 bases spanning the gap. This CDR3 spans 13 amino acids. Germline CDR1 MNHNS, CDR2 SASEGT. CDR3 sequence reads: CASSPQGKATIYF. The CDR3 DNA is TGTGCCAGCAGCCCACAGGGAAAGGCCACCATATATTTT.

V gene TRBV20-1 combines with J gene TRBJ1-1; 7 positions agree with TRBD1. This CDR3 has 14 residues. Germline CDR1 is DFQATT and CDR2 is SNEGSKA (reference sequence). The ends lost 3 bases at V and 1 base at J; junction bases unmatched: 5. CDR3 in DNA: TGCAGTGCTAGCCACAGGGGCCAGAACACTGAAGCTTTCTTT. The encoded protein is CSASHRGQNTEAFF.

The V gene is TRBV20-1, the J gene TRBJ2-1; 9 bases are shared with TRBD1. This CDR3 comprises 14 residues. From germline, CDR1 is DFQATT and CDR2 SNEGSKA (reference sequence). Trimming took 5 bases from V and 3 from J; bases not matched to a gene: 5. CDR3 sequence: CSAWQGQGYNEQFF. The CDR3 DNA follows: TGCAGTGCTTGGCAGGGACAGGGCTACAATGAGCAGTTCTTC.

Concerning this clonotype itself: One end of the junction varies from germline; a read error may be responsible. The V and J genes are TRBV7-7 and TRBJ1-5, with D perhaps TRBD1 (6 bases). The CDR3 extends over 18 amino acids. Germline lookup yields CDR1 SSHAT and CDR2 FNYEAQ (reference sequence). CDR3 protein: CASSLLSVTGRRGEPQHF. In DNA, the CDR3 is TGTGCTAGCAGCTTGTTATCAGTGACAGGACGAAGAGGGGAGCCCCAGCATTTT.

The chain employs TRBV5-1 and TRBJ2-1, with 14 bases identical to TRBD2. CDR3 length equals 17 residues. After removal of 4 bases from V and 5 bases from J, the junction contained 8 bases not matched to a gene. Per the germline V gene, CDR1 is SGHRS and CDR2 is YFSETQ. The CDR3 DNA reads as TGCGCCAGCAGCCGAAATGGACTAGCGGGGGGACACAATGAGCAGTTCTTC. Its protein is CASSRNGLAGGHNEQFF.

This clonotype was observed once. The rearrangement joins TRBV11-2 to TRBJ2-7; no clear D gene. The CDR3 loop spans 14 amino acids. V was trimmed by 1 base and J by 2 bases, leaving 9 bases between them. The germline V gene has CDR1 SGHAT and CDR2 FQNNGV. CDR3 sequence reads: CASSLVTVTYEQYF. CDR3 DNA: TGTGCCAGCAGCTTAGTAACGGTGACCTACGAGCAGTACTTC. Full variable domain (rest looked up from reference TRBV11-2 and TRBJ2-7): EAGVAQSPRYKIIEKRQSVAFWCNPISGHATLYWYQQILGQGPKLLIQFQNNGVVDDSQLPKDRFSAERLKGVDSTLKIQPAKLEDSAVYLCASSLVTVTYEQYFGPGTRLTVT.

J is TRBJ1-2 and V is TRBV18; D not certain. Trimming shortened V by 0 bases and J by 4 bases, and 12 bases separated the two germline ends. This CDR3 region has 15 residues. The V gene's germline CDR1 is KGHSH and CDR2 LQKENI. The CDR3: CASSPPQNGAYGYTF. The CDR3 region has the DNA TGTGCCAGCTCACCACCGCAGAACGGCGCCTATGGCTACACCTTC.

This clonotype came up once. The CDR3 nucleotides read TGTGCCAGCAGTCATGGGACTAGCGGGAGGCGGGCGGGTGAGCAGTTCTTC. It is translated as CASSHGTSGRRAGEQFF. The gene calls are TRBV28 and TRBJ2-1, with 15 bases fitting TRBD2. Losses at the gene ends were 5 bases for V and 9 bases for J; bases not matched to a gene: 11. CDR1 MDHEN and CDR2 SYDVKM come from the germline V gene. This CDR3 is built from 17 residues.

This clonotype was observed a few times. This chain links TRBV5-5 with TRBJ1-5, with D possibly being TRBD1 (6 bases). Germline CDR1 reads SGHKS; CDR2 reads YYEKEE (reference sequence). The CDR3 spans 13 residues. V lost 4 bases to trimming and J lost 4 bases, with 9 bases between them. CDR3 nucleotides: TGTGCCAGCAGCCTTGACAGGAATCAGCCCCAGCATTTT. Its protein product is CASSLDRNQPQHF.

This clonotype was seen more than once but under ten times. V and J are TRBV6-4 and TRBJ2-1; TRBD1 matches at 11 bases. The V gene end was trimmed by 3 bases and the J gene end by 6 bases; junction bases not matched to a gene: 4. Germline V lookup: CDR1 MRHNA, CDR2 SNTAGT. CDR3 size: 15 residues. The CDR3 coding sequence is TGTGCCAGCAGTGAGAGGACAGGGGGCGGCAATGAGCAGTTCTTC. Residues: CASSERTGGGNEQFF.

This clonotype came up a few times. The genes are TRBV20-1 and TRBJ2-7; 15 bases align to TRBD2. Trimming at V came to 5 bases and at J to 5 bases, leaving 4 bases not matched to a gene. This CDR3 has 14 residues. The germline V gene has CDR1 DFQATT and CDR2 SNEGSKA (reference sequence). The CDR3 sequence: CSAGGTSGRNEQYF. In DNA form, the CDR3 reads TGCAGTGCTGGGGGGACTAGCGGGAGGAACGAGCAGTACTTC.

The chain joins TRBV28 to TRBJ1-6; D unclear. V lost 3 bases to trimming and J lost 6 bases, with 12 bases between them. Looked up from germline, CDR1 is MDHEN and CDR2 is SYDVKM. CDR3 length: 15 residues. The CDR3 protein is CASSFLNGANSPLHF. As DNA, the CDR3 is TGTGCCAGCAGTTTCCTGAACGGAGCTAATTCACCCCTCCACTTT.

This clonotype was detected a few times. For the CDR3, the DNA is TGTGCCAGCAGGTCGGGTCTGGAATTAAATCAGCCCCAGCATTTT. It encodes CASRSGLELNQPQHF. V usage is TRBV28 and J usage is TRBJ1-5; D is undetermined. Germline-derived CDR1 and CDR2 are MDHEN and SYDVKM. Trimming removed 6 bases at V and 4 bases at J, with 16 bases between. There are 15 residues in the CDR3.

The CDR3 DNA reads as TGTGCCAGCAGTTACCCCACTAGCGGGGTGTACACCGGGGAGCTGTTTTTT. Translated, it gives CASSYPTSGVYTGELFF. The chain uses TRBV6-2 or TRBV6-3 and TRBJ2-2; 10 bases fit TRBD2. V gave up 2 bases and J gave up 3 bases; unmatched junction bases: 6. CDR3 length: 17 amino acids. CDR1 and CDR2 from the germline V gene are MNHEY and SVGEGT.

The chain links TRBV4-3 to TRBJ2-7; 8 nucleotides align to TRBD1. V gave up 5 bases and J gave up 4 bases; unmatched junction bases: 13. CDR1 and CDR2 from the germline V gene are LGHNA and YSLEER. The CDR3 is made up of 16 amino acids. This chain's CDR3 is CASSNIGQGGKYEQYF. The CDR3 nucleotides read TGCGCCAGCAGCAATATCGGACAGGGCGGCAAGTACGAGCAGTACTTC.